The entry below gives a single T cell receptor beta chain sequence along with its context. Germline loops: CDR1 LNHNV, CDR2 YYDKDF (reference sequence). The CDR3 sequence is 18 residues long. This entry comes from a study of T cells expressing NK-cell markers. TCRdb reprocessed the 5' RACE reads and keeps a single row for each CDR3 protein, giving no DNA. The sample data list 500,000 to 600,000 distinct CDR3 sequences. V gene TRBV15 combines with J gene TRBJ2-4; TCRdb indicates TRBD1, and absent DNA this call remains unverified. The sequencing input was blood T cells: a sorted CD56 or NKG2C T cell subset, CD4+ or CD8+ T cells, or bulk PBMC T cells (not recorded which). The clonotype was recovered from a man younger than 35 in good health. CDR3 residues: CATSRDAGGQGTVGIQYF.